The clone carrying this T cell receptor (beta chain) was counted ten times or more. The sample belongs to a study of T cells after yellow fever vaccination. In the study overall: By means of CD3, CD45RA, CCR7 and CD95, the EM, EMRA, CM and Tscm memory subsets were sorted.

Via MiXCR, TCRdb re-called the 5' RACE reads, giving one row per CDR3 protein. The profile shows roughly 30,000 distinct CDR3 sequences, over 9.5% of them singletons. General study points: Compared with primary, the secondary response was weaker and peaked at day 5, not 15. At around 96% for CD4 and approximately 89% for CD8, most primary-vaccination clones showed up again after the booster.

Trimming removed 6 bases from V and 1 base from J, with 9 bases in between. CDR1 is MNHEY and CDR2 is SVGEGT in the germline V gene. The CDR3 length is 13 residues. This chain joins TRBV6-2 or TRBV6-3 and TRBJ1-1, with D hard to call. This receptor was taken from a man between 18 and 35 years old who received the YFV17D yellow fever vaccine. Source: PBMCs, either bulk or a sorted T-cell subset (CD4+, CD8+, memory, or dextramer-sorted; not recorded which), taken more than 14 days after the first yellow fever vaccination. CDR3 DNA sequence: TGTGCCAGCAGCCCCGCAGGGAACACTGAAGCTTTCTTT. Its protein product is CASSPAGNTEAFF.